The T cell receptor beta chain described here comes from a study of vaccination effects on CD4 cells after COVID-19. CDR3 length: 15 amino acids. Looked up from germline, CDR1 is LGHNA and CDR2 is YNFKEQ. V lost 1 base and J lost 6, with 12 bases in between. To note about this clone: Antigen unknown.

Only in-frame clones appear in the TCRdb table, and some are missing; sequencing was by immunoSEQ multiplex PCR. The repertoire has nearly 30,000 clones, 74% of them found once; the top ten carry roughly 15%. After expansion with viral peptide pools in the ViraFEST assay, antigen-specific CD4+ T cells were sequenced. Subsequent to a culture period of roughly 11 days, CD4+ T cells were isolated. Vaccine administered to participants consisted of two doses of either BNT162b2 or mRNA-1273. Nucleocapsid antibodies stayed negative before and after vaccination, showing no earlier SARS-CoV-2 infection. After 1.5 million to 2 million PBMC were placed in each well, they were cultured with 8.5 to 10 IU/ml IL-2 and roughly 10 ug/ml peptides.

The starting material was CD4+ T cells from PBMCs cultured with HCoV-OC43 spike peptides, obtained after COVID-19 vaccination. The subset: HCoV-OC43 spike overlapping peptide pool stimulation. The origin of this receptor is a human donor who received a COVID-19 vaccine. The rearrangement uses TRBV4-2 and TRBJ1-4; TRBD1 is a possible D gene (5 bases). The CDR3: CASSQGTGEDEKLFF. The CDR3 nucleotides are TGTGCCAGCAGCCAAGGGACGGGGGAGGATGAAAAACTGTTTTTT.